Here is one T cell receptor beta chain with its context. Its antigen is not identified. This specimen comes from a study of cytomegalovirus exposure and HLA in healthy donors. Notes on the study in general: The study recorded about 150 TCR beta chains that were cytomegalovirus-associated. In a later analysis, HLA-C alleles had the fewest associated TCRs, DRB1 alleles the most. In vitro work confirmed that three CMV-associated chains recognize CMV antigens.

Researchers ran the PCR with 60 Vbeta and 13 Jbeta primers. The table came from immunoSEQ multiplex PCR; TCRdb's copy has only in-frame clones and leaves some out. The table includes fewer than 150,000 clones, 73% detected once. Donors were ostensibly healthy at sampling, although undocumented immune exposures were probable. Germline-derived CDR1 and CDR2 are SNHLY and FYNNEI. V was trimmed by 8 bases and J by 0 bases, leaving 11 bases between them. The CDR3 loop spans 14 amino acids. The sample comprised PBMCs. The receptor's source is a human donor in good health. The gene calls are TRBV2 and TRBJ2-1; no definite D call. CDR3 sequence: CASLRSGSYNEQFF. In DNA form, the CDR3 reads TGTGCCAGCCTAAGGTCGGGCTCCTACAATGAGCAGTTCTTC.